These 19 T cell receptor beta chains share one sample of origin, sequenced in a study of identical twins. TCRdb analysed the 5' RACE reads with MiXCR anew, one entry per CDR3 protein. The table has about 470,000 distinct CDR3 sequences, 24% seen once. These data were also reused for a study on T cells expressing NK-cell markers.

The source material was CD4+ T cells sorted from blood. The source of these receptors is a woman aged 18-35 years in good health.

Details on this clonotype: A clone one base away is much larger, so this may be a read error. V usage is TRBV20-1 and J usage is TRBJ1-1; D is ambiguous. Germline V gene data show CDR1 as DFQATT and CDR2 as SNEGSKA (reference sequence). V shed 3 bases and J shed 1 base, with 3 bases lying between them. The CDR3 runs to 11 residues. The CDR3 nucleotides are TGCAGTGCTAGGTGGAACACTGAAGCTTTCTTT. This gives the protein CSARWNTEAFF.

The chain employs TRBV19 and TRBJ2-5; no clear D gene. This CDR3 has 14 residues. In germline, CDR1 is LNHDA, CDR2 SQIVND (reference sequence). The V end was cut by 5 bases, the J end by 1 base, with 11 bases between. The chain's CDR3 is CASSSRPFQETQYF. DNA for the CDR3: TGTGCCAGTAGTTCTCGGCCTTTCCAAGAGACCCAGTACTTC.

V gene TRBV20-1 combines with J gene TRBJ2-5, with D perhaps given as TRBD1 or TRBD2 (5 bases each). From germline, CDR1 is DFQATT and CDR2 SNEGSKA (reference sequence). The CDR3 spans 13 residues. V lost 6 bases to trimming and J lost 5 bases, with 16 bases between them. The CDR3 DNA sequence: TGCAGTGCCCCGGGACCCCTTGGGGAGACCCAGTACTTC. The encoded protein is CSAPGPLGETQYF.

This clonotype was observed once. CDR3 sequence reads: CSVEVAAGYGYTF. CDR3 in DNA: TGCAGCGTTGAAGTAGCAGCGGGCTATGGCTACACCTTC. The rearrangement joins TRBV29-1 to TRBJ1-2; D is unresolved. V was cut by 1 base and J by 4 bases, with 10 bases left in between. The germline V gene has CDR1 SQVTM and CDR2 ANQGSEA. This CDR3 is 13 amino acids long. Using reference TRBV29-1 and TRBJ1-2 for the parts outside the CDR3, the full variable domain is SAVISQKPSRDICQRGTSLTIQCQVDSQVTMMFWYRQQPGQSLTLIATANQGSEATYESGFVIDKFPISRPNLTFSTLTVSNMSPEDSSIYLCSVEVAAGYGYTFGSGTRLTVV.

The sample holds one count of this clonotype. V usage is TRBV20-1 and J usage is TRBJ2-3, with D possibly matching TRBD1 (5 bases). CDR1 is DFQATT and CDR2 is SNEGSKA in the germline V gene (reference sequence). Trimming stripped 2 bases from V and 2 bases from J, with 11 bases between. CDR3 length: 14 amino acids. The CDR3 sequence is CSARWSGNTDTQYF. The CDR3 DNA reads TGCAGTGCTAGATGGTCAGGGAACACAGATACGCAGTATTTT.

CDR3 nucleotides: TGCAGTGCTAGGGGACTAGCGGGGGGGCCCGAGACCCAGTACTTC. It codes for CSARGLAGGPETQYF. The chain combines TRBV20-1 with TRBJ2-5, with 16 bases identical to TRBD2. V dropped 3 bases and J dropped 5; count of bases not matched to a gene: 3. There are 15 residues in the CDR3. The germline V gene has CDR1 DFQATT and CDR2 SNEGSKA (reference sequence).

This chain connects TRBV2 to TRBJ1-2, with D uncertain. V was trimmed by 2 bases and J by 7 bases, leaving 8 bases between them. The CDR3 is 12 residues long. Per germline, CDR1 SNHLY and CDR2 FYNNEI. CDR3 nucleotides: TGTGCCAGCAGTGAAAGTTCGGCTGGCTACACCTTC. Protein product: CASSESSAGYTF.

The chain joins TRBV29-1 to TRBJ1-1; D unresolved. The CDR3 loop spans 11 amino acids. V dropped 6 bases and J dropped 3 bases, with 8 bases sitting between them. Germline CDR1 and CDR2: SQVTM and ANQGSEA. Here the CDR3 reads CSVPGDTEAFF. CDR3 nucleotide sequence: TGCAGCGTGCCCGGGGACACTGAAGCTTTCTTT. Full variable domain (rest looked up from reference TRBV29-1 and TRBJ1-1): SAVISQKPSRDICQRGTSLTIQCQVDSQVTMMFWYRQQPGQSLTLIATANQGSEATYESGFVIDKFPISRPNLTFSTLTVSNMSPEDSSIYLCSVPGDTEAFFGQGTRLTVV.

This clonotype was seen a handful of times. This chain uses TRBV5-1 with TRBJ2-1; 7 bases map to TRBD1. The CDR3 loop spans 13 amino acids. J was trimmed by 15 bases and V by 6 bases; bases with no gene match: 15. Germline CDR1 reads SGHRS; CDR2 reads YFSETQ. CDR3 residues: CASKRTGDILRFF. The CDR3 DNA follows: TGCGCCAGCAAGAGAACAGGGGATATTCTCAGGTTCTTC.

J is TRBJ2-3 and V is TRBV20-1, with D tentatively TRBD1 (5 bases). The germline V and J ends were trimmed by 2 bases and 2 bases, with 11 bases remaining between them. The V gene's germline CDR1 is DFQATT and CDR2 SNEGSKA (reference sequence). The CDR3 length is 14 residues. The CDR3 nucleotides read TGCAGTGCTAGATCTACCAGGGACACAGATACGCAGTATTTT. It yields the protein CSARSTRDTDTQYF.

This chain links TRBV11-3 with TRBJ2-2; TRBD2 aligns across 8 bases. The length of the CDR3 is 15 residues. Per germline, CDR1 SGHNT and CDR2 YENEEA. Germline trimming cut 4 bases from V and 9 bases from J; bases unmatched to any gene: 10. The CDR3 spells CASSYLAGTGRELFF. DNA for the CDR3: TGTGCCAGCAGCTATTTAGCGGGGACGGGACGGGAGCTGTTTTTT.

This clonotype has a handful of counts. The chain uses TRBV20-1 and TRBJ2-7; no reliable D call. The CDR3 is 14 amino acids. Germline V lookup: CDR1 DFQATT, CDR2 SNEGSKA (reference sequence). V lost 1 base to trimming and J lost 0 bases, with 10 bases between them. The CDR3 loop reads CSARVPGRSYEQYF. DNA of the CDR3: TGCAGTGCTAGAGTCCCGGGCCGCTCCTACGAGCAGTACTTC.

This clonotype was counted a few times. V usage is TRBV7-2 and J usage is TRBJ1-1; maybe TRBD1 (6 bases). V lost 1 base and J lost 4, with 13 bases in between. The V gene's germline CDR1 is SGHTA and CDR2 FQGNSA. CDR3 length: 15 amino acids. Here the CDR3 reads CASSLVQGRITEAFF. The CDR3 DNA sequence: TGTGCCAGCAGCTTAGTTCAGGGGAGGATCACTGAAGCTTTCTTT.

The CDR3 reads CASSYSKVGGTDTQYF. CDR3 in DNA: TGTGCCAGCAGTTACTCGAAGGTTGGGGGCACAGATACGCAGTATTTT. The rearrangement uses TRBV6-5 and TRBJ2-3; no definite D call. This CDR3 comprises 16 residues. Trimming took 0 bases from V and 1 from J, leaving 11 bases between them. Germline V gives CDR1 MNHEY, CDR2 SVGAGI.

In its sample, this clonotype was seen a few times. This rearrangement joins TRBV29-1 to TRBJ2-3; D unclear. Trimming shortened V by 5 bases and J by 0 bases, and 9 bases separated the two germline ends. This CDR3 contains 13 residues. CDR1 is SQVTM, CDR2 ANQGSEA, per germline. The CDR3 region has the DNA TGCAGCGTTCGTCGTGTTAGCACAGATACGCAGTATTTT. Translated, it gives CSVRRVSTDTQYF.

J is TRBJ2-3 and V is TRBV7-9; 13 nucleotides align to TRBD2. Germline V gene lookup returns CDR1 SEHNR and CDR2 FQNEAQ (reference sequence). The V gene end was trimmed by 6 bases and the J gene end by 5 bases; junction bases not matched to a gene: 11. This CDR3 comprises 17 residues. This chain's CDR3 is CASRLGGLAGLQDTQYF. CDR3 bases: TGTGCCAGCAGACTTGGGGGACTAGCGGGGTTACAAGATACGCAGTATTTT.

The chain recombines TRBV10-3 with TRBJ1-1; D is unresolved. The CDR3 is 14 residues long. Germline V CDR1 and CDR2: ENHRY, SYGVKD. Trimming removed 1 base at V and 1 base at J, with 7 bases between. The CDR3: CAISEWKRNTEAFF. The CDR3 bases are TGTGCCATCAGTGAGTGGAAGAGGAACACTGAAGCTTTCTTT.

This clonotype was observed a few times. The chain links TRBV9 to TRBJ2-2; maybe TRBD2 (6 bases). CDR1 SGDLS and CDR2 YYNGEE come from the germline V gene. This CDR3 region has 14 residues. V lost 3 bases and J 3 bases, leaving 9 bases between the germline ends. Here the CDR3 reads CASSAVADTGELFF. CDR3 DNA sequence: TGTGCCAGCAGCGCCGTAGCGGACACCGGGGAGCTGTTTTTT.

The chain combines TRBV7-2 with TRBJ2-5; a possible D gene is TRBD2 (6 bases). The CDR3 runs 13 residues. The germline V and J ends were trimmed by 5 bases and 2 bases, with 9 bases remaining between them. Germline CDR1 SGHTA, CDR2 FQGNSA. The DNA for the CDR3 is TGTGCCAGCAGCAGGGACTGGCAAGAGACCCAGTACTTC. This sequence encodes CASSRDWQETQYF.